This entry concerns a single TCR beta chain. This entry comes from a study of T cells after yellow fever vaccination. CDR3 length: 15 amino acids. CDR1 MDHEN and CDR2 SYDVKM come from the germline V gene. Trimming removed 6 bases from V and 2 bases from J, with 14 bases in between. TCRdb re-called the 5' RACE reads with MiXCR, one entry per CDR3 protein. This sample has some 300,000 distinct CDR3 sequences; 3.6% occur once, and the top ten carry around 20%. The sample was PBMCs, taken on the day of the yellow fever booster vaccination. The TCR originated in a man aged 18 to 30 who received the YFV17D yellow fever vaccine. The chain carries TRBV28 and TRBJ1-5; D is unresolved. The CDR3 region is CASSLPRWGNQPQHF. The CDR3 DNA reads as TGTGCCAGCAGCCTCCCCCGTTGGGGCAATCAGCCCCAGCATTTT.